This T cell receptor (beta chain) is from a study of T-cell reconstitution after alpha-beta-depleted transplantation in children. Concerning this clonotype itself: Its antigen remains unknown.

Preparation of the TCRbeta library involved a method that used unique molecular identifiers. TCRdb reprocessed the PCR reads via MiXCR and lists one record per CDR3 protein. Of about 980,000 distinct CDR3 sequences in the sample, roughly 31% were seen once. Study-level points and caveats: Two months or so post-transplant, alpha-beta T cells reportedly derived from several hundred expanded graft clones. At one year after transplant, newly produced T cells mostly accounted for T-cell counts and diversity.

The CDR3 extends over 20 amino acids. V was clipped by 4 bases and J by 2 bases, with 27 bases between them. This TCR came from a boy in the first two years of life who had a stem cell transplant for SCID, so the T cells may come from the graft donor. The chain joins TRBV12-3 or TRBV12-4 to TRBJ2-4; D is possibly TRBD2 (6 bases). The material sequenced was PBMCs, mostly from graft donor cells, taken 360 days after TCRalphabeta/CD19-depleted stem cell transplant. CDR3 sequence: CASSSRGYESGPSTKNIQYF. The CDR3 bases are TGTGCCAGCAGTTCCCGGGGGTACGAGAGCGGGCCTTCGACCAAAAACATTCAGTACTTC.